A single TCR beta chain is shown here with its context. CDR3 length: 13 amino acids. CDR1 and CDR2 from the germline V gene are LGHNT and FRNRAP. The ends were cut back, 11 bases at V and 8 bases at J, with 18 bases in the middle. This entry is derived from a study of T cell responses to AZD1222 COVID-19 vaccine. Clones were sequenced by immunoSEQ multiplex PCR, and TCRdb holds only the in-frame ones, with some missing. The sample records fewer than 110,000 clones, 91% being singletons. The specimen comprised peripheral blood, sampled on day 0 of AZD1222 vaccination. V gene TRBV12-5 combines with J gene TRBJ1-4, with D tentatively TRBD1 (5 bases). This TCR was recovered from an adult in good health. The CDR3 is CALRRGTVEKLFF. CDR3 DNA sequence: TGTGCTCTTCGGCGGGGGACTGTCGAAAAACTGTTTTTT.